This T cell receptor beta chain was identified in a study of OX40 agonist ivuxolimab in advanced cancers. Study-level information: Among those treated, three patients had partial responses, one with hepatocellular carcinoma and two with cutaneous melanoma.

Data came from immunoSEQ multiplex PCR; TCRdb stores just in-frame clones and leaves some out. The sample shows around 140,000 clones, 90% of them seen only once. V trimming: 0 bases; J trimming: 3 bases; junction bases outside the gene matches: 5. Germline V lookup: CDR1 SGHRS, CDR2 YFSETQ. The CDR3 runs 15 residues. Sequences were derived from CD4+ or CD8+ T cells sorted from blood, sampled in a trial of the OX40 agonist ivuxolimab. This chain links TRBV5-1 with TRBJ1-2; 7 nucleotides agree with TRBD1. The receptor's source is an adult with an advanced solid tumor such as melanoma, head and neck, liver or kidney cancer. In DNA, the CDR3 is TGCGCCAGCAGCTTGGCCTACAGGGGAGACTATGGCTACACCTTC. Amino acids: CASSLAYRGDYGYTF. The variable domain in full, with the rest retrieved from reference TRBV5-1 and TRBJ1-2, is KAGVTQTPRYLIKTRGQQVTLSCSPISGHRSVSWYQQTPGQGLQFLFEYFSETQRNKGNFPGRFSGRQFSNSRSEMNVSTLELGDSALYLCASSLAYRGDYGYTFGSGTRLTVV.